In its sample, the clone carrying this T cell receptor beta chain was seen a few times. Its antigen is unknown. The data are from a study of regulatory T cells in long-lasting Graves disease. Study outcomes and limitations: TRBV28, TRBJ1-2 and TRBJ2-5 were segments that persistent disease favored.

Indicated time point: newly diagnosed GD, antithyroid drugs for less than 3 months. The TCR library used RNA extracted from PBMCs. The authors built TCR beta libraries using iRepertoire HTBI primers and Arm-PCR of CDR3 regions. Via MiXCR, TCRdb re-called the multiplex PCR reads, giving one row per CDR3 protein. Of 390,000 or so distinct CDR3 sequences in the sample, about an eighth were seen once. Trimming cost V 6 bases and J 2 bases; bases outside gene matches: 7. The germline V gene has CDR1 MDHEN and CDR2 SYDVKM. This CDR3 spans 14 amino acids. These data were also reused for a study on T cells in Graves' hyperthyroidism and ophthalmopathy.

The sequencing here drew on peripheral blood mononuclear cells (PBMCs), taken at new diagnosis, from a patient treated with antithyroid drugs. V gene TRBV28 combines with J gene TRBJ2-7, with TRBD1 identical over 7 bases. This receptor was identified in a woman aged 18-30 years with Graves disease. CDR3 residues: CASSLLQGTYEQYF. CDR3 bases: TGTGCCAGCAGCTTACTACAGGGGACCTACGAGCAGTACTTC.